The 23 T cell receptor beta chains in this list originate from one sample, sequenced in a study of blood T cell repertoires in COVID-19. Method: immunoSEQ multiplex PCR; TCRdb's copy keeps in-frame clones and lacks some. The sample lists about 170,000 clones; roughly 90% were seen once. The sequenced sample consisted of PBMCs or T cells enriched from blood (not recorded which). The receptors stem from a woman aged 18-30 years who had recovered from COVID-19.

The CDR3 sequence: CASSRDFSSGANVLTF. The CDR3, as DNA: TGTGCCAGCAGCAGGGACTTCAGCTCTGGGGCCAACGTCCTGACTTTC. The chain couples TRBV7-2 to TRBJ2-6; maybe TRBD2 (6 bases). Germline V gene data show CDR1 as SGHTA and CDR2 as FQGNSA. The CDR3 is 16 amino acids. The V end was cut by 5 bases, the J end by 0 bases, with 11 bases between.

The CDR3 here is CASSSTGGNGYTF. The CDR3 bases are TGTGCCAGCAGTTCGACGGGGGGGAACGGCTACACCTTC. This sequence joins TRBV27 and TRBJ1-2; tentatively, D is TRBD1 (5 bases). Germline V CDR1 and CDR2: MNHEY, SMNVEV (reference sequence). The CDR3 spans 13 residues. Trimming cost V 4 bases and J 8 bases, with 14 bases left between them.

This chain joins TRBV29-1 and TRBJ2-6, with D perhaps TRBD1 (6 bases). The CDR3 contains 16 residues. Germline CDR1 SQVTM, CDR2 ANQGSEA. The V end was cut by 4 bases, the J end by 2 bases, with 15 bases between. The CDR3 nucleotides are TGCAGCGTTGTACAGGGTTTGGGCACTGGGGCCAACGTCCTGACTTTC. It is translated as CSVVQGLGTGANVLTF.

The chain couples TRBV3-1 (or the pseudogene TRBV3-2) to TRBJ2-7; 7 bases are shared with TRBD1. CDR3 size: 16 residues. With V trimmed by 1 base and J by 3 bases, 9 bases remained unmatched. Germline V CDR1 and CDR2: LGHDT, YNNKEL (reference sequence). The CDR3 nucleotides read TGTGCCAGCAGCCAAGTTAAGGGACAGTTGTACTACGAGCAGTACTTC. Amino acid sequence: CASSQVKGQLYYEQYF.

Regarding this clone: The junction departs from germline at one end; a sequencing error may be responsible. The CDR3 region is CASRFPLAGEPWNF. DNA of the CDR3: TGTGCCAGCAGATTCCCACTAGCGGGAGAACCGTGGAACTTC. The chain recombines TRBV27 with TRBJ2-7, with 11 bases fitting TRBD2. CDR3 size: 14 residues. CDR1 is MNHEY and CDR2 is SMNVEV in the germline V gene (reference sequence).

This chain joins TRBV11-2 and TRBJ2-7, with a possible D match to TRBD1 (5 bases). CDR3 length: 15 residues. V was clipped by 7 bases and J by 3 bases, with 19 bases between them. CDR1 is SGHAT, CDR2 FQNNGV, per germline. The chain's CDR3 is CASNTKRGQIYEQYF. CDR3 bases: TGTGCCAGCAACACTAAGAGAGGACAAATCTACGAGCAGTACTTC.

This chain links TRBV3-1 (or the pseudogene TRBV3-2) with TRBJ1-1; tentatively, D is TRBD1 (5 bases). The germline CDR1 and CDR2 sequences are LGHDT and YNNKEL (reference sequence). The V end was cut by 4 bases, the J end by 8 bases, with 11 bases between. The CDR3 spans 12 residues. CDR3 loop: CASSPPSGEAFF. The DNA for the CDR3 is TGTGCCAGCAGCCCCCCCTCAGGGGAAGCTTTCTTT.

The chain is built from TRBV6-5 and TRBJ1-6; maybe TRBD1 (5 bases). The CDR3 sequence is 15 residues long. Per germline, CDR1 MNHEY and CDR2 SVGAGI. Trimming took off 4 bases at V and 7 bases at J, with 14 bases between the two ends. This chain's CDR3 is CASSSSLGGNSPLHF. The CDR3, as DNA: TGTGCCAGCAGTTCTTCCTTGGGGGGGAATTCACCCCTCCACTTT.

In its sample, this clone was seen a few times. This sequence joins TRBV28 and TRBJ1-2; TRBD1 agrees at 10 bases. After removal of 7 bases from V and 5 bases from J, the junction contained 13 bases not matched to a gene. The germline gives CDR1 MDHEN, CDR2 SYDVKM. The CDR3 runs to 16 residues. The CDR3 loop reads CASIRERDRGPYGYTF. Written as DNA, the CDR3 is TGTGCCAGCATCCGTGAGAGGGACAGGGGACCGTATGGCTACACCTTC.

This sequence joins TRBV29-1 and TRBJ2-3; possibly TRBD1 for D (6 bases). Trimming took 6 bases from V and 6 from J, leaving 19 bases between them. The CDR3 contains 14 residues. Germline V gene lookup returns CDR1 SQVTM and CDR2 ANQGSEA. CDR3 sequence reads: CSVRNRALGDTQYF. The CDR3 coding sequence is TGCAGCGTGAGAAACAGGGCACTGGGTGATACGCAGTATTTT.

The chain employs TRBV28 and TRBJ2-1, with a weak D call TRBD1 (5 bases). Germline-derived CDR1 and CDR2 are MDHEN and SYDVKM. The CDR3 totals 18 residues. Deletions cut 6 bases from V and 0 bases from J, with 21 bases between. CDR3 DNA: TGTGCCAGCAGAAGACACCAGGGTCTGGTCGGCTCCTACAATGAGCAGTTCTTC. It translates to CASRRHQGLVGSYNEQFF. Full variable domain (rest looked up from reference TRBV28 and TRBJ2-1): DVKVTQSSRYLVKRTGEKVFLECVQDMDHENMFWYRQDPGLGLRLIYFSYDVKMKEKGDIPEGYSVSREKKERFSLILESASTNQTSMYLCASRRHQGLVGSYNEQFFGPGTRLTVL.

With regard to this clone: Other DNA sequences in the same sample also yield this CDR3. The J gene is TRBJ2-1, the V gene TRBV7-9; D call uncertain. V lost 5 bases to trimming and J lost 0 bases, with 14 bases between them. Germline CDR1 is SEHNR and CDR2 is FQNEAQ (reference sequence). This CDR3 region has 16 residues. The CDR3 protein is CASSIHRVSSYNEQFF. CDR3 nucleotide sequence: TGTGCCAGCAGCATTCATCGGGTAAGCTCCTACAATGAGCAGTTCTTC.

This chain joins TRBV30 and TRBJ1-2, with unresolved D. Germline V lookup: CDR1 GTSNPN, CDR2 SVGIG (reference sequence). Between the trimmed V and J ends, which lost 1 base and 1 base, there was a span of 19 bases. The CDR3 loop spans 17 amino acids. This CDR3 is CAWSAGHSPRINYGYTF. The CDR3 DNA reads as TGTGCCTGGAGTGCCGGCCATTCACCGCGGATTAACTATGGCTACACCTTC.

V gene TRBV12-3 or TRBV12-4 combines with J gene TRBJ2-5, with a tentative D call TRBD2 (5 bases). V shed 3 bases and J shed 7 bases, with 12 bases lying between them. CDR3 length: 13 residues. CDR3 protein: CASSLMFGGTQYF. The CDR3 region has the DNA TGTGCCAGCAGTTTGATGTTCGGAGGGACCCAGTACTTC.

This clone was seen a few times. The gene calls are TRBV10-3 and TRBJ1-6, with D possibly matching TRBD1 (6 bases). This CDR3 has 15 residues. Trimming pared 2 bases from V and 8 bases from J, leaving 13 bases between. Germline CDR1 is ENHRY and CDR2 is SYGVKD. Here the CDR3 DNA reads TGTGCCATCAGTGAGGAGGACAGAACCTATTCACCCCTCCACTTT. This sequence encodes CAISEEDRTYSPLHF.

The V and J genes are TRBV5-8 and TRBJ2-6, with 7 bases matching TRBD1. The germline V gene encodes CDR1 SGHTS and CDR2 YDEGEE. With V trimmed by 4 bases and J by 5 bases, 6 bases remained unmatched. The CDR3 has 15 amino acids. The CDR3 DNA sequence: TGTGCCAGCAGCGCCGGGACAGCGAGGGCCAACGTCCTGACTTTC. As protein: CASSAGTARANVLTF.

J is TRBJ1-2 and V is TRBV9; D is ambiguous. This CDR3 spans 14 amino acids. V lost 0 bases and J 6 bases, leaving 12 bases between the germline ends. CDR1 is SGDLS, CDR2 YYNGEE, per germline. The CDR3 sequence is CASSVVGGPNGYTF. In DNA, the CDR3 is TGTGCCAGCAGCGTAGTTGGCGGCCCAAATGGCTACACCTTC.

The chain employs TRBV5-4 and TRBJ2-7; 10 bases map to TRBD2. CDR1 and CDR2 (germline): SGHNT, YYREEE (reference sequence). The CDR3 length is 14 residues. V lost 4 bases, J lost 3 bases, and 4 bases stayed unmatched. Here the CDR3 DNA reads TGTGCCAGCAGCCTCGGACTAGCGGTCTACGAGCAGTACTTC. Translating it yields CASSLGLAVYEQYF.

The gene calls are TRBV2 and TRBJ2-2, with 10 bases aligning to TRBD2. Germline V CDR1 and CDR2: SNHLY, FYNNEI. Trimming took 5 bases from V and 7 from J; bases not matched to a gene: 7. The CDR3 is 15 amino acids. CDR3: CASSPSGSRNGELFF. Written as DNA, the CDR3 is TGTGCCAGCAGTCCTAGCGGGAGTCGTAACGGGGAGCTGTTTTTT.

The V gene is TRBV28, the J gene TRBJ2-1, with D tentatively TRBD2 (5 bases). Trimming took off 5 bases at V and 6 bases at J, with 23 bases between the two ends. The CDR3 contains 17 residues. Germline V CDR1 and CDR2: MDHEN, SYDVKM. CDR3: CASSIRRLGGVGNEQFF. CDR3 DNA: TGTGCCAGCAGTATAAGAAGATTAGGAGGAGTTGGCAATGAGCAGTTCTTC.

The rearrangement joins TRBV6-5 to TRBJ2-2, with unresolved D. The CDR3 extends over 12 amino acids. V dropped 7 bases and J dropped 7 bases, with 10 bases sitting between them. Germline values: CDR1 MNHEY, CDR2 SVGAGI. The CDR3 sequence is CASTSLLGELFF. DNA of the CDR3: TGTGCCAGCACCTCACTTCTCGGGGAGCTGTTTTTT.

This clone was seen only a few times. This chain connects TRBV4-2 to TRBJ2-5; maybe TRBD1 (6 bases). Germline V gene data show CDR1 as LGHNA and CDR2 as YNFKEQ. This CDR3 has 18 amino acids. V lost 0 bases to trimming and J lost 9 bases, with 26 bases between them. The CDR3 protein is CASSQEFKGSALPGAQYF. CDR3 in DNA: TGTGCCAGCAGCCAAGAGTTTAAGGGCTCTGCCCTCCCAGGGGCCCAGTACTTC.

The chain is built from TRBV7-8 and TRBJ1-1; 9 bases line up with TRBD1. There are 15 residues in the CDR3. The germline V gene encodes CDR1 SGHVS and CDR2 FQNEAQ. V lost 5 bases to trimming and J lost 3 bases; unmatched junction nucleotides: 7. As DNA, the CDR3 is TGTGCCAGCAGCCCCTACAGGGGGCGCGACACTGAAGCTTTCTTT. Its protein is CASSPYRGRDTEAFF.